The clone carrying this T cell receptor (beta chain) was seen only once. What it binds is unknown. The germline gives CDR1 MNHEY, CDR2 SMNVEV (reference sequence). The CDR3 consists of 15 residues. Trimming cost V 2 bases and J 3 bases, with 13 bases left between them. This sample was taken from a study of cytomegalovirus exposure and HLA in healthy donors. Study-wide background: Most donors, about 77% of several hundred genotyped, fell in the Caucasian-associated ancestry cluster.

Study-level findings and limits: Within an earlier analysis, most TCR beta V segments proved productive either about 90% or about 30% of the time. In a later analysis, a missense DCLRE1C variant was linked to TCR beta V- and J-gene trimming. The authors listed roughly 150 TCR beta chains as cytomegalovirus-associated.

Primers for the PCR totalled 60 Vbeta and 13 Jbeta. Here immunoSEQ multiplex PCR was the method, and the copy in TCRdb shows in-frame clones only, minus some. The sample includes about 270,000 clones, roughly 90% of them seen just once. V usage is TRBV27 and J usage is TRBJ1-2; no firm D call. Material for sequencing was PBMCs. This TCR derives from a man aged 35-49 years in good health and CMV-seropositive. This chain's CDR3 is CASSLTANLDYGYTF. CDR3 nucleotide sequence: TGTGCCAGCAGTTTAACCGCAAACTTAGACTATGGCTACACCTTC.